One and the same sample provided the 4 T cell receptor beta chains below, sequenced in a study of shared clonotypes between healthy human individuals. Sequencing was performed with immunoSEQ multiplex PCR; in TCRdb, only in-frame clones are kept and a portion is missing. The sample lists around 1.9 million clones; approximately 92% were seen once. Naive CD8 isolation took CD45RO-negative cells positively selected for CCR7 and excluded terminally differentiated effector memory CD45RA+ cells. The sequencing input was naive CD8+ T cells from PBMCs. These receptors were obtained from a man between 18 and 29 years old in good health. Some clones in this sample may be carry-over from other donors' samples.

The CDR3 DNA sequence: TGTGCCAGCAGCTATGGGACTAGCGGGAGGCCAAACCGCTCCTACGAGCAGTACTTC. The encoded protein is CASSYGTSGRPNRSYEQYF. The chain joins TRBV7-3 to TRBJ2-7; 15 bases agree with TRBD2. After removal of 4 bases from V and 0 bases from J, the junction contained 10 bases not matched to a gene. The germline gives CDR1 SGHTA, CDR2 FQGTGA. The CDR3 has 19 amino acids.

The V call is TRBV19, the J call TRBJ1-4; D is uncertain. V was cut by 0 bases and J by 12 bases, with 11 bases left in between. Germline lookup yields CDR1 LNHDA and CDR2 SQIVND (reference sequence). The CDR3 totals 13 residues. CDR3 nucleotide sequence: TGTGCCAGTAGTATAGATCCCGAGCCGCAACTGTTTTTT. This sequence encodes CASSIDPEPQLFF. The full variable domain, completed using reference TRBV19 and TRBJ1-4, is DGGITQSPKYLFRKEGQNVTLSCEQNLNHDAMYWYRQDPGQGLRLIYYSQIVNDFQKGDIAEGYSVSREKKESFPLTVTSAQKNPTAFYLCASSIDPEPQLFFGSGTQLSVL.

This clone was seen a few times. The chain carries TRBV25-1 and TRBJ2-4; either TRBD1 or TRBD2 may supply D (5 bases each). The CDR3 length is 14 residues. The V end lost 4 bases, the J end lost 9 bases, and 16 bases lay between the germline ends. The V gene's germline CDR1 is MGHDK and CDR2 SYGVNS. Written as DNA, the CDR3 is TGTGCCAGCAGTGCGATGGGCAGGGCGGGCATTCAGTACTTC. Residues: CASSAMGRAGIQYF. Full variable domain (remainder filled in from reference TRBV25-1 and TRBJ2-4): EADIYQTPRYLVIGTGKKITLECSQTMGHDKMYWYQQDPGMELHLIHYSYGVNSTEKGDLSSESTVSRIRTEHFPLTLESARPSHTSQYLCASSAMGRAGIQYFGAGTRLSVL.

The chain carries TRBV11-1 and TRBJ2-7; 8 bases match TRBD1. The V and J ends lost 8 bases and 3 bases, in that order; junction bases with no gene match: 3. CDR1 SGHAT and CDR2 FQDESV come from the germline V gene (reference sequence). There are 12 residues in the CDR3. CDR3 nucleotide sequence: TGTGCCAGCCGCGGACAGGGCTACGAGCAGTACTTC. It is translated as CASRGQGYEQYF. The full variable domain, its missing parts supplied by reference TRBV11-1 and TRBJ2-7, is EAEVAQSPRYKITEKSQAVAFWCDPISGHATLYWYRQILGQGPELLVQFQDESVVDDSQLPKDRFSAERLKGVDSTLKIQPAELGDSAMYLCASRGQGYEQYFGPGTRLTVT.